This T cell receptor (beta chain) originates from a study of naive and memory T cell subsets. V lost 1 base, J lost 0 bases, and 6 bases stayed unmatched. Germline-derived CDR1 and CDR2 are SGHRS and YFSETQ. This CDR3 contains 17 residues. On this clonotype: Its antigen is still unknown.

Study-wide results and limits: Clonotypes are single alpha or beta chains, not paired receptors.

Two oligonucleotides, mixed equimolar, formed the beta constant-region primer covering TRBC1 and TRBC2. A single record per CDR3 protein comes from TCRdb applying MiXCR to the UMI-ligation and nested PCR reads. This repertoire shows 130,000 to 150,000 distinct CDR3 sequences, about a sixth found once; its top ten account for roughly 0.13%. Cells stained for CD3, CD4, CD8, CD45RA and CD27 were sorted into four subsets. The gene calls are TRBV5-1 and TRBJ2-7; 11 nucleotides align to TRBD2. The sample was naive CD4+ T cells from blood. The receptor's source is a human donor in good health. CDR3 DNA sequence: TGCGCCAGCAGCTTGCATCCTACTAGCGGGAGCTCCTACGAGCAGTACTTC. The encoded protein is CASSLHPTSGSSYEQYF.